This TCR beta chain was profiled in a study of Ad26.COV2.S vaccination and SARS-CoV-2 variants. Study findings and constraints: Ad26.COV2.S recipients had broader spike-specific TCRs (P = 0.0014).

The table came from immunoSEQ multiplex PCR; TCRdb's copy has only in-frame clones and leaves some out. The table has about 350,000 clones, 92% seen once. Germline-derived CDR1 and CDR2 are SQVTM and ANQGSEA. Unmatched junction bases numbered 7, after V lost 6 bases and J lost 0 bases. The CDR3 covers 14 residues. Regarding this clone: Its specificity is unknown.

V is TRBV29-1 and J is TRBJ1-2; 7 nucleotides line up with TRBD1. This receptor was identified in a human donor who had recovered from COVID-19. The starting material was peripheral blood, obtained after recovery from COVID-19. The CDR3 spells CSVLQGLPNYGYTF. The CDR3, as DNA: TGCAGCGTCCTACAGGGGTTGCCTAACTATGGCTACACCTTC.